This is a list of T cell receptor beta chains from one sample in a study of blood T cell repertoires in COVID-19. Libraries were prepared by immunoSEQ multiplex PCR; TCRdb keeps only in-frame clonotypes and omits some of them. The data contain some 170,000 clones, under 85% of them seen just once; the ten biggest clones take up around 3%. Material: peripheral blood. The receptors were sampled from a man between 65 and 85 years old with acute or convalescent COVID-19. Each CDR3 is given with its conserved first and last residue. Fields, in order: V gene, clone size, D gene, J gene, CDR3 protein, CDR3 DNA. A D gene is named only where the DNA matches it firmly. Expanded clones get a size class; other rows say once, few or many, or leave the size out.

>TRBV11-1|NA|TRBD2|TRBJ2-2
CASSFVGLPNTGELFF
TGTGCCAGCAGCTTTGTGGGACTACCAAACACCGGGGAGCTGTTTTTT
>TRBV5-4|NA|NA|TRBJ1-2
CASSLEGRGTNGYTF
TGTGCCAGCAGCTTGGAAGGGAGGGGGACGAACGGCTACACCTTC
>TRBV11-3|NA|NA|TRBJ1-3
CASSLSTGNTIYF
TGTGCCAGCAGCTTATCAACAGGAAACACCATATATTTT
>TRBV6-2/TRBV6-3|NA|NA|TRBJ2-5
CASSQALPGKKETQYF
TGTGCCAGCAGCCAAGCCCTGCCGGGGAAAAAAGAGACCCAGTACTTC
>TRBV19|NA|NA|TRBJ1-4
CASKGQVEKLFF
TGTGCCAGTAAAGGACAAGTCGAAAAACTGTTTTTT
>TRBV5-5|once|TRBD2|TRBJ2-7
CASSPETSGTHEQYF
TGTGCCAGCAGCCCTGAGACTAGCGGGACGCACGAGCAGTACTTC
>TRBV13|NA|NA|TRBJ2-2
CASSLRGGELFF
TGTGCCAGCAGCTTACGGGGCGGGGAGCTGTTTTTT
>TRBV5-1|few|TRBD1|TRBJ1-4
CASSLAGTGEEKLFF
TGCGCCAGCAGCTTGGCCGGGACAGGGGAGGAAAAACTGTTTTTT
>TRBV2|NA|NA|TRBJ2-3
CATRLDRYTDTQYF
TGTGCCACCCGCCTCGACAGATACACAGATACGCAGTATTTT
>TRBV2|NA|TRBD1|TRBJ1-2
CASRTRTGDGYTF
TGTGCCAGCAGGACACGGACAGGGGATGGCTACACCTTC
>TRBV11-2|NA|NA|TRBJ1-2
CASSLGSGGAYGYTF
TGTGCCAGCAGCTTAGGGTCCGGCGGGGCCTATGGCTACACCTTC
>TRBV2|many|NA|TRBJ1-2
CASTGYRGYTF
TGTGCCAGCACGGGGTATCGAGGGTACACCTTC
>TRBV7-2|NA|NA|TRBJ2-7
CASSLGVGNYEQYF
TGTGCCAGCAGCTTAGGCGTCGGGAACTACGAGCAGTACTTC
>TRBV5-1|NA|NA|TRBJ2-5
CASRRSGQEEETQYF
TGCGCCAGCAGACGTAGCGGACAGGAAGAAGAGACCCAGTACTTC